This TCR beta chain came from a study of coeliac disease (dated by TCRdb to between 2021 and 2023). With regard to the full study: Coeliac patients were categorised as having newly diagnosed active disease, refractory coeliac disease type I, or disease controlled by a gluten-free diet. High-resolution HLA typing was unavailable, so biased TRBV7-2 usage was queried as a proof of principle. Small intestinal lymphocyte fractions from coeliac and non-coeliac patients were analysed in the study using next-generation sequencing of rearranged TRB and TRG CDR3 regions. The study set out to describe the TR repertoires of small intestinal T cells in active coeliac disease, refractory type I coeliac disease, and coeliac disease treated with a gluten-free diet. A total of approximately 30 patients took part in the full study: some 22 had serologically confirmed coeliac disease and 8 were controls with non-small intestinal disorders. TRB sequencing succeeded for samples from roughly 26 subjects, including more than 20 paired bulk unsorted intraepithelial and lamina propria cell samples. The full study reports these points: In the authors' view, the approach was unsuitable for unbiased detection of gliadin-specific T cells, since gliadin-specific T cells are scarce and rarely shared between patients. Active coeliac intraepithelial and lamina propria samples had lower TRB and TRG repertoire clonality than controls, suggesting that diverse T cells were recruited. High-purity fractions were not obtained when intraepithelial cells were separated from lamina propria cells, so cross-contamination between compartments was possible. TRB repertoires were found to be largely private, with most amino acid sequences unique to one sample, and no significant difference in V-gene usage was found between disease groups.

CDR1 and CDR2 are read off the germline V gene (reference sequence) as SGHNT and YYREEE. Its CDR3 holds 17 amino acids, cysteine through phenylalanine. Solely the CDR3 DNA is kept, with 51 bases framed from the first base. Trimmed from V: 2 bases; trimmed from J: 0 bases; junction bases lacking a gene match: 7. Aliquots of fewer than 650,000 cells were frozen in DMSO/FBS in liquid nitrogen, and a single aliquot per fraction was used for sequencing. Every one of the 30 study patients had an endoscopy and a small intestinal biopsy. To release intraepithelial cells, biopsies were stirred for one hour at 37 degrees C in RPMI with EGTA, MgCl2 and 1% FBS. Genomic DNA was extracted from frozen unsorted cell fractions with the Qiagen DNeasy blood extraction kit. In regard to this clone: This receptor's antigen is unknown. No base quality information exists; no much larger clone differs at one position.

The library came from the immunoSEQ multiplex PCR assay. In a multiplexed PCR, the TR loci were amplified; reverse primers were designed against J gene segments, whereas forward primers were designed against V gene segments. The Illumina HiSeq System was used to sequence the amplified CDR3 regions. The published analysis was carried out like this. A nearest-neighbour algorithm merged closely related reads to remove PCR and sequencing errors and collapse data into unique sequences. Repertoires were summarised in terms of clonality and T cell density, with T cell density defined as TR molecules per amount of genomic DNA input. CDR3 amino acid sequences present in at least 80% of unsorted samples were defined as public TRs and were then tested for differential abundance between coeliac and control samples. Differences in clonality and density between disease groups were tested by Kruskal-Wallis tests, followed by Dunn post-tests. Drawn from immuneACCESS, this table holds only the in-frame rearrangements with V and J called that TCRdb kept. Clones are partly lost; checked studies trace under half to an unresolved V gene and leave the rest unexplained. The DNA was the basis for D and trimming; V, J and clone size are from that table. The sample table contains roughly 4,200 clones; only one count was recorded for roughly 68% of them. The ten biggest clones cover 11% of the sample.

Source material: intraepithelial lymphocytes from the gut. The meaning of the sample's cell subset or site label: intraepithelial cell (IEC) fraction of small intestinal biopsy. This sequence was found in a woman aged 18-30 years with active celiac disease. The sequence links TRBV5-4 to TRBJ2-5, with 10 central nucleotides matching TRBD2. The CDR3 amino acid sequence is: CASSLISGGIYQETQYF. The DNA sequence is as follows: TGTGCCAGCAGCTTAATTAGCGGGGGGATCTACCAAGAGACCCAGTACTTC.